This paragraph covers one TCR beta chain sequence. Its antigen is unidentified. This sample stems from a study of tumour-infiltrating T cells in Burkitt lymphoma. Study overall: The Burkitt lymphoma cohort spanned all epidemiological subtypes. Survival, overall and progression-free, tracked with productive clonality.

Study results and limitations: Many Burkitt lymphoma patients shared several public clonotypes.

Trimming removed 5 bases from V and 2 bases from J, with 10 bases in between. The CDR3 runs 15 residues. Germline V gene sequence: CDR1 SGHAT, CDR2 FQNNGV. Clones were sequenced by immunoSEQ multiplex PCR, and TCRdb holds only the in-frame ones, with some missing. The sample carries several thousand clones, more than 75% recorded once. This receptor was identified in a human donor with Burkitt lymphoma. The sample was tumor tissue. The chain links TRBV11-2 to TRBJ2-6; perhaps TRBD1 as D (6 bases). For the CDR3, the DNA is TGTGCCAGCAGCCCAGACAGGACTGGGGCCAACGTCCTGACTTTC. Amino acid sequence: CASSPDRTGANVLTF.